This T cell receptor beta chain stems from a study of blood T cell repertoires in COVID-19. The repertoire was sequenced with immunoSEQ multiplex PCR; TCRdb's copy has only in-frame clones and lacks some. The sample lists fewer than 450,000 clones, 88% occurring once. Participants spanned ages roughly 18 to 95 years and resided in about 25 US areas. There are 16 residues in the CDR3. With 3 bases clipped from V and 6 bases from J, the junction kept 12 bases outside the gene matches. Germline V gene lookup returns CDR1 MNHEY and CDR2 SMNVEV (reference sequence). This chain connects TRBV27 to TRBJ2-3, with 7 positions matching TRBD2. The source material was PBMCs or T cells enriched from blood (not recorded which). This TCR came from a woman aged 18-35 years who had recovered from COVID-19. CDR3 nucleotide sequence: TGTGCCAGCAGTTTTAGGGGAGGCCTGGGGGGGGATACGCAGTATTTT. This translates into CASSFRGGLGGDTQYF.